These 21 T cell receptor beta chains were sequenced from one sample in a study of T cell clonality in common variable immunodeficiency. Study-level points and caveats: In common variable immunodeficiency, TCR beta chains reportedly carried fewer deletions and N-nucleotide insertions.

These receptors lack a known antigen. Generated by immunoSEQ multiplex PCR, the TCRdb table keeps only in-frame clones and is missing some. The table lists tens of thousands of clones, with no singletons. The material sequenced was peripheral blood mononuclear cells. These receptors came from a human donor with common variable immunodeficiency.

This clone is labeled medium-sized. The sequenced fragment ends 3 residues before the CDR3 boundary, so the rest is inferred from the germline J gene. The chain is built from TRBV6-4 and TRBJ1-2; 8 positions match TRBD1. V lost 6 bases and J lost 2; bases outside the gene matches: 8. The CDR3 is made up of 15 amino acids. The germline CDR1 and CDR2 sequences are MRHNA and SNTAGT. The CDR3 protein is CASRETGERNYGYTF. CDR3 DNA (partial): TGTGCCAGCAGAGAGACAGGGGAACGAAACTATGGC.

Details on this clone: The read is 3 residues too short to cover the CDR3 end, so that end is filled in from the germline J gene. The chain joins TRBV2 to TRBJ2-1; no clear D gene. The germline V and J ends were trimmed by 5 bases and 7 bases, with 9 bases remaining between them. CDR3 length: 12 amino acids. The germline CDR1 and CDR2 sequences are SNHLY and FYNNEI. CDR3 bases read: TGTGCCAGCAGTCTTTCAGGTAATGAG. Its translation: CASSLSGNE. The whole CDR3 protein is CASSLSGNEQFF.

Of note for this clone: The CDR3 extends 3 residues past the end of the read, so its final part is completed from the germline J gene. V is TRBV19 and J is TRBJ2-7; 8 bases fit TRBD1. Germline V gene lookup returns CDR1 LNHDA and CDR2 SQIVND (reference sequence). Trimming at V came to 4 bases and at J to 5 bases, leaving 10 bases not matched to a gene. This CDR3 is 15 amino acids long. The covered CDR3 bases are TGTGCCAGTAGTACCTTCCGACAGGGGTTCAACGAG. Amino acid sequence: CASSTFRQGFNE. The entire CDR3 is CASSTFRQGFNEQYF.

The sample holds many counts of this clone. The sequenced CDR3 bases are TGTGCCAGCAGGGTTACAGGGGGAGCCTCCTACGAG. Amino acid sequence: CASRVTGGASYE. The CDR3 in full is CASRVTGGASYEQYF. This chain connects TRBV2 to TRBJ2-7; 8 bases are a match to TRBD1. The CDR3 is cut off 3 residues early in the read; its end comes from the germline J gene. The J segment lost 0 bases and the V segment lost 6 bases, leaving 7 bases of the junction unmatched. The CDR3 contains 15 residues. Germline lookup yields CDR1 SNHLY and CDR2 FYNNEI.

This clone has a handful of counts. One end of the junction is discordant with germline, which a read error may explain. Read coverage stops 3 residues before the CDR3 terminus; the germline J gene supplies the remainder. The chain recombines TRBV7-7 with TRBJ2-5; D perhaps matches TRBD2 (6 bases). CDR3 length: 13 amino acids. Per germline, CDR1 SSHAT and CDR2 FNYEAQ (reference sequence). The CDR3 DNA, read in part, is TGTGCTAGCAGCCTGGGGGGTCGGGAGACC. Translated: CASSLGGRET. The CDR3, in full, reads CASSLGGRETQYF.

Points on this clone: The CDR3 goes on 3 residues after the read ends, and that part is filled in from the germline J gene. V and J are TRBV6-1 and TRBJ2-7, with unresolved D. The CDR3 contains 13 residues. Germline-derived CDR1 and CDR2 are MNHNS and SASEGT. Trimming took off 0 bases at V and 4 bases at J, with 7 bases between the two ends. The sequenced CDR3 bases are TGTGCCAGCAGTGAAGCACCAGAGTACGAG. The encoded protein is CASSEAPEYE. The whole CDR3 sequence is CASSEAPEYEQYF.

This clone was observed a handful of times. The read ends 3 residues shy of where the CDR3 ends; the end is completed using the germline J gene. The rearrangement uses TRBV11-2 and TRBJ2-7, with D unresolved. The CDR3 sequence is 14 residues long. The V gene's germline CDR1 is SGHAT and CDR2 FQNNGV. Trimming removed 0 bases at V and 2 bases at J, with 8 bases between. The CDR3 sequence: CASSLEPTTYEQYF. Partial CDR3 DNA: TGTGCCAGCAGCTTAGAACCTACCACCTACGAG.

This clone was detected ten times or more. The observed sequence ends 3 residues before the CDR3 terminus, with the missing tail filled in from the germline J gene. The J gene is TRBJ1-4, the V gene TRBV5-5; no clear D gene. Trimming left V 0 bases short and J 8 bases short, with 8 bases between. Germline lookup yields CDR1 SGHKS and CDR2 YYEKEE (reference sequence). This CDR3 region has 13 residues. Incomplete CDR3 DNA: TGTGCCAGCAGCTTGGTTCATCAGGAAAAA. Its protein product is CASSLVHQEK. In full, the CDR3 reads CASSLVHQEKLFF.

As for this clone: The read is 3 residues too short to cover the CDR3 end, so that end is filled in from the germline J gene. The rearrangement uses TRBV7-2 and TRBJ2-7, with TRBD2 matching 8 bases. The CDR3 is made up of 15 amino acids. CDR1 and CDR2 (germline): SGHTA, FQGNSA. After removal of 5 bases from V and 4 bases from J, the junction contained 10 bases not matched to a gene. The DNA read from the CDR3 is TGTGCCAGCAGCCCCCGGGGGGGCCGATTTTACGAG. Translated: CASSPRGGRFYE. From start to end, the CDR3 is CASSPRGGRFYEQYF. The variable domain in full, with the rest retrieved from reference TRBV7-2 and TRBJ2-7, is GAGVSQSPSNKVTEKGKDVELRCDPISGHTALYWYRQSLGQGLEFLIYFQGNSAPDKSGLPSDRFSAERTGGSVSTLTIQRTQQEDSAVYLCASSPRGGRFYEQYFGPGTRLTVT.

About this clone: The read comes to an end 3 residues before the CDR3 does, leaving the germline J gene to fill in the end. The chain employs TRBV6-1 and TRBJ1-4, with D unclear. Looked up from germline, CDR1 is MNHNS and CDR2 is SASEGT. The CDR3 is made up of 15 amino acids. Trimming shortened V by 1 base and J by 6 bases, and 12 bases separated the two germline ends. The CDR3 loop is CASSEVPRRYEKLFF. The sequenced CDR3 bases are TGTGCCAGCAGTGAAGTTCCCAGGAGGTATGAAAAA.

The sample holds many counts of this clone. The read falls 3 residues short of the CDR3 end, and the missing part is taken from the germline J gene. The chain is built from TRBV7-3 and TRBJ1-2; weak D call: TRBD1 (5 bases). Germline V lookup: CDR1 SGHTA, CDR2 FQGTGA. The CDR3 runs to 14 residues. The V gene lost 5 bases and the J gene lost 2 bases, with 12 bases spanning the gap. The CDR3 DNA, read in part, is TGTGCCAGCAGCGCGACGGGGGGAAACTATGGC. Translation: CASSATGGNYG. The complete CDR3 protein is CASSATGGNYGYTF.

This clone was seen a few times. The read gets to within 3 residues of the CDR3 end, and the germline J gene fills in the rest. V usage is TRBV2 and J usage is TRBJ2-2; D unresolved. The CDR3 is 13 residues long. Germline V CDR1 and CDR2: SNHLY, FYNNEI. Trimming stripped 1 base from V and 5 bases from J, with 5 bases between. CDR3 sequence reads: CASSEGRTGELFF. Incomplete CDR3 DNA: TGTGCCAGCAGTGAAGGCAGGACCGGGGAG.

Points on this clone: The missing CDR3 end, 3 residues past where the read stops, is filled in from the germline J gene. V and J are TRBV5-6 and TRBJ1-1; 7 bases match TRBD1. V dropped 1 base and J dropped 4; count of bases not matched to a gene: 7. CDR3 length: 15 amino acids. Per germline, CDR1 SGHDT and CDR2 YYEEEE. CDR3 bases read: TGTGCCAGCAGCTTGAGGACAGGCGTAACCACTGAA. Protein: CASSLRTGVTTE. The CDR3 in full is CASSLRTGVTTEAFF.

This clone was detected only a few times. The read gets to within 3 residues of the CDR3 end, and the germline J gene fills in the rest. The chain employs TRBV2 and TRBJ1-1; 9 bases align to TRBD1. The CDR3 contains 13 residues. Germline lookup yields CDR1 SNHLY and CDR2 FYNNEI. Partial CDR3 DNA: TGTGCCAGCAGTCTGGGACAGGGCGTCACG. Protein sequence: CASSLGQGVT. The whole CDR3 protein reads CASSLGQGVTAFF.

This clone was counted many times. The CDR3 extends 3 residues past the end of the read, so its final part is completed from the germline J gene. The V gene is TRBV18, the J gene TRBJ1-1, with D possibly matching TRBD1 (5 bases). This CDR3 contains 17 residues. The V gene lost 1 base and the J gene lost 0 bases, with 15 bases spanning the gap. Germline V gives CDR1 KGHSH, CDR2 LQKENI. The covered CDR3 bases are TGTGCCAGCTCACCACGGACAAACGAGGGGCTGAACACTGAA. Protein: CASSPRTNEGLNTE. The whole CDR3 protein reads CASSPRTNEGLNTEAFF.

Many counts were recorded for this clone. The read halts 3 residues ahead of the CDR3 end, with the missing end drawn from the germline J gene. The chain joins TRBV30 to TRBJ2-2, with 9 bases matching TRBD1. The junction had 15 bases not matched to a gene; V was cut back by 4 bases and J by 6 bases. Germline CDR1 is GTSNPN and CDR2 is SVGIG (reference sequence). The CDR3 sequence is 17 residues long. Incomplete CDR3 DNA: TGTGCCTGGACCCCCACACAGGGGGCGGTATTGGCCGGGGAG. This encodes CAWTPTQGAVLAGE. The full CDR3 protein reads CAWTPTQGAVLAGELFF.

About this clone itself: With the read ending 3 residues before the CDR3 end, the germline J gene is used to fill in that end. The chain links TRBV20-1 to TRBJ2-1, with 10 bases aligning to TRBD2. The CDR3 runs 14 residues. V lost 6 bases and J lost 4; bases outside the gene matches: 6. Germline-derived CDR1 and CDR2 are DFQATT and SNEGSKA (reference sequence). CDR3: CSAETSGVYNEQFF. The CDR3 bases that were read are TGCAGTGCGGAAACTAGCGGGGTTTACAATGAG.

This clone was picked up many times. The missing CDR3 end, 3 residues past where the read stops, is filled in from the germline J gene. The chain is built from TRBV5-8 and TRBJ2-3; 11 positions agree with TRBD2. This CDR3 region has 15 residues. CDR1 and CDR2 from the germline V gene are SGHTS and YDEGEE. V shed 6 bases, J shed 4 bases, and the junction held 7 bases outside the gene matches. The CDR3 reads CASTSSGGAADTQYF. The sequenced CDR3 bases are TGTGCCAGCACCAGTAGCGGGGGGGCGGCAGATACG. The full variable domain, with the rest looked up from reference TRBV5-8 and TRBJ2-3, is EAGVTQSPTHLIKTRGQQATLRCSPISGHTSVYWYQQALGLGLQFLLWYDEGEERNRGNFPPRFSGRQFPNYSSELNVNALELEDSALYLCASTSSGGAADTQYFGPGTRLTVL.

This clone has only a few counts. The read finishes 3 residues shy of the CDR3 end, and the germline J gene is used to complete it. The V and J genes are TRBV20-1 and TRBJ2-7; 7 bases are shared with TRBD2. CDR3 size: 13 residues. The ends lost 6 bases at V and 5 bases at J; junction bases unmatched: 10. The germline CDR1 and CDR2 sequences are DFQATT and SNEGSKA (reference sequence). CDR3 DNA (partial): TGCAGTGCGCGGGACTACCTGACCAACGAG. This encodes CSARDYLTNE. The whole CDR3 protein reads CSARDYLTNEQYF.

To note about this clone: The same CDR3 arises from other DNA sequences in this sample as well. The CDR3 protein is CASSLEGSIYGYTF. CDR3 DNA, as far as it was read: TGTGCCAGCAGCTTAGAGGGGTCGATCTATGGC. This chain joins TRBV7-9 and TRBJ1-2, with D perhaps matching TRBD1 (5 bases). From the germline J gene comes the end of the CDR3, since the read stops 3 residues before it. V lost 1 base, J lost 4 bases, and 10 bases lay in between. Germline V lookup: CDR1 SEHNR, CDR2 FQNEAQ (reference sequence). The CDR3 length is 14 residues. The entire variable domain, with the rest obtained from reference TRBV7-9 and TRBJ1-2, is as follows: DTGVSQNPRHKITKRGQNVTFRCDPISEHNRLYWYRQTLGQGPEFLTYFQNEAQLEKSRLLSDRFSAERPKGSFSTLEIQRTEQGDSAMYLCASSLEGSIYGYTFGSGTRLTVV.

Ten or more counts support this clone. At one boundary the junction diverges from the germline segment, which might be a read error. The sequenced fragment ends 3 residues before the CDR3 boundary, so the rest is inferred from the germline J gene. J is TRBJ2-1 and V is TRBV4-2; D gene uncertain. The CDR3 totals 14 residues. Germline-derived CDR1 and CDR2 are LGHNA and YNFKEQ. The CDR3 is CASSRTGSYNEQFF. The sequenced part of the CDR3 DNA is TGCGCCAGCAGCCGAACCGGCTCCTACAATGAG.